This record looks at one T cell receptor (beta chain) sequence and its context. The data belong to a study of response to subunit inactivated influenza vaccine. Via MiXCR, TCRdb re-called the RT-PCR reads, giving one row per CDR3 protein. The sample contains around 600,000 distinct CDR3 sequences, around 10% of which appear only once. V dropped 0 bases and J dropped 0 bases, with 11 bases sitting between them. The length of the CDR3 is 16 residues. Germline-derived CDR1 and CDR2 are SGDLS and YYNGEE. This sample also appeared in a second study, on T cells expressing NK-cell markers. In that study: The authors generated TCR beta cDNA through 5'RACE template switching with UMIs. Seven sequenced donors out of eight were HCMV-seropositive, one seronegative. In several experiments, an anti-gamma-delta TCR antibody restricted sorting to alpha-beta TCR T cells. In a handful of donors, dominant clonotypes made up about 25-65% of CD3+CD56-NKG2C+ cells.

The sequence came from a man aged 45 to 65 who received an inactivated influenza vaccine. V and J are TRBV9 and TRBJ2-3; no reliable D call. The sequences come from PBMCs from blood, collected on the day of vaccination. CDR3 nucleotide sequence: TGTGCCAGCAGCGTAGTTGAGACATCTAGCACAGATACGCAGTATTTT. It translates to CASSVVETSSTDTQYF.